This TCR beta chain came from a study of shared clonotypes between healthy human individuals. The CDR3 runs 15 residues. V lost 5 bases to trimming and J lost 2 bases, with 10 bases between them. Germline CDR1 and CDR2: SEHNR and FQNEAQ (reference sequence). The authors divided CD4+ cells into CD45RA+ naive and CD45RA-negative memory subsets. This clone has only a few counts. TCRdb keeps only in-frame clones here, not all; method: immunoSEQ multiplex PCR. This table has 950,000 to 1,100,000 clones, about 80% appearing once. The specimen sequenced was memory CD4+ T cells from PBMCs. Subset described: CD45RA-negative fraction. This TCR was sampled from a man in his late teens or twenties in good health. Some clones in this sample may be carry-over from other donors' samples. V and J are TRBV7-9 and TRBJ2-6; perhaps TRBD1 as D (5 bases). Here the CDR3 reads CASSPGHAGANVLTF. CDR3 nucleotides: TGTGCCAGCAGCCCAGGACACGCTGGGGCCAACGTCCTGACTTTC. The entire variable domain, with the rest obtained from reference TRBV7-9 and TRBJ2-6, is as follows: DTGVSQNPRHKITKRGQNVTFRCDPISEHNRLYWYRQTLGQGPEFLTYFQNEAQLEKSRLLSDRFSAERPKGSFSTLEIQRTEQGDSAMYLCASSPGHAGANVLTFGAGSRLTVL.